A single sample gave rise to the 15 T cell receptor beta chains below, sequenced in a study of blood T cell repertoires in COVID-19 (dated by TCRdb to about 2020). Library generation was performed with the immunoSEQ multiplex PCR assay. TCRdb mirrors the immuneACCESS table, restricted to in-frame sequences. Some clones are absent from its copies; in checked studies, under half trace to an unresolved V gene, and the reason for the others is unknown. Recorded for this sample are about 68,000 clones; roughly nine tenths of them occurred a single time. The top ten constitute 2.5% to 3% of the sample. Sequencing used peripheral blood. The receptors were gathered from a man aged 45-60 years with acute or convalescent COVID-19.

CDR3: CASSLRHGTTEAFF. In nucleotides, the CDR3 is TGTGCCAGCAGCTTAAGGCACGGGACAACCGAAGCTTTCTTT. This chain uses TRBV7-2 with TRBJ1-1; tentatively, D is TRBD1 (6 bases). Germline CDR1 and CDR2: SGHTA and FQGNSA. The CDR3 consists of 14 residues. Trimming left V 2 bases short and J 8 bases short, with 15 bases between.

This clone has just one count. The chain couples TRBV10-3 to TRBJ2-4; 7 bases are a match to TRBD2. V lost 0 bases to trimming and J lost 8 bases; unmatched junction nucleotides: 10. This CDR3 has 16 residues. The germline gives CDR1 ENHRY, CDR2 SYGVKD. CDR3 nucleotide sequence: TGTGCCATCAGTGAGTCTACCGGGAGGAGTTCGGACATTCAGTACTTC. It translates to CAISESTGRSSDIQYF.

The chain joins TRBV3-1 (or the pseudogene TRBV3-2) to TRBJ1-4; perhaps TRBD1 as D (6 bases). The V end was cut by 1 base, the J end by 8 bases, with 8 bases between. This CDR3 comprises 13 residues. The germline V gene encodes CDR1 LGHDT and CDR2 YNNKEL (reference sequence). Here the CDR3 reads CASSQGGGEKLFF. CDR3 sequence (DNA): TGTGCCAGCAGCCAAGGGGGGGGCGAAAAACTGTTTTTT.

This clone was counted a few times. J is TRBJ2-1 and V is TRBV2, with D perhaps matching TRBD2 (5 bases). Trimming left V 3 bases short and J 6 bases short, with 12 bases between. Germline V gives CDR1 SNHLY, CDR2 FYNNEI. The CDR3 totals 14 residues. CDR3 bases: TGTGCCAGCAGTGACCCTACTAGTGCCAATGAGCAGTTCTTC. Its protein product is CASSDPTSANEQFF.

The V and J genes are TRBV7-9 and TRBJ2-1, with TRBD1 matching over 7 bases. CDR1 is SEHNR and CDR2 is FQNEAQ in the germline V gene (reference sequence). The CDR3 covers 15 residues. After removal of 1 base from V and 2 bases from J, the junction contained 2 bases not matched to a gene. CDR3 sequence: CASSLGQGTYNEQFF. The CDR3 DNA follows: TGTGCCAGCAGCTTAGGACAGGGTACCTACAATGAGCAGTTCTTC.

This chain joins TRBV6-5 and TRBJ2-2; D uncertain. The ends were cut back, 8 bases at V and 2 bases at J, with 12 bases in the middle. CDR3 length equals 14 residues. CDR1 is MNHEY and CDR2 is SVGAGI in the germline V gene. CDR3 bases: TGTGCCAGCTCCCCGTCGTCTAACACCGGGGAGCTGTTTTTT. Translated, it gives CASSPSSNTGELFF.

The chain has TRBV15 and TRBJ1-5; D unresolved. With 3 bases removed from V and 6 bases from J, the gap between germline ends came to 9 bases. Germline CDR1 is LNHNV and CDR2 is YYDKDF (reference sequence). The CDR3 is made up of 13 amino acids. CDR3 in amino acids: CATSSGSFQPQHF. CDR3 DNA: TGTGCCACCAGCAGTGGGAGTTTTCAGCCCCAGCATTTT.

The rearrangement uses TRBV6-2 or TRBV6-3 and TRBJ1-5, with a tentative D call TRBD1 (5 bases). Germline V lookup: CDR1 MNHEY, CDR2 SVGEGT. CDR3 length: 14 residues. Trimming pared 1 base from V and 4 bases from J, leaving 8 bases between. CDR3 DNA: TGTGCCAGCAGTTACTACGGACAAAATCAGCCCCAGCATTTT. Its protein is CASSYYGQNQPQHF.

The rearrangement links TRBV27 to TRBJ2-7, with a possible D match to TRBD1 (5 bases). The CDR3 is 15 residues long. V was shortened by 5 bases and J by 1 base, with 15 bases between the two germline ends. Germline lookup yields CDR1 MNHEY and CDR2 SMNVEV (reference sequence). The CDR3 DNA reads TGTGCCAGCAGTCTAAGGGGCAGGATTTCCTACGAGCAGTACTTC. It is translated as CASSLRGRISYEQYF.

The chain uses TRBV4-2 and TRBJ1-1, with D possibly matching TRBD1 (6 bases). The CDR3 extends over 16 amino acids. V was shortened by 2 bases and J by 0 bases, with 13 bases between the two germline ends. From germline, CDR1 is LGHNA and CDR2 YNFKEQ. CDR3 residues: CASSQLTGTMNTEAFF. The CDR3 DNA is TGTGCCAGCAGCCAACTCACAGGGACCATGAACACTGAAGCTTTCTTT.

The rearrangement uses TRBV11-2 and TRBJ2-7; 12 bases fit TRBD2. The V gene's germline CDR1 is SGHAT and CDR2 FQNNGV. The V gene end was trimmed by 3 bases and the J gene end by 6 bases; junction bases not matched to a gene: 9. The CDR3 has 16 residues. The CDR3 is CASSFARLAGVSEQYF. CDR3 DNA sequence: TGTGCCAGCAGCTTTGCCCGACTAGCGGGAGTTTCCGAGCAGTACTTC. The full variable domain, completed using reference TRBV11-2 and TRBJ2-7, is EAGVAQSPRYKIIEKRQSVAFWCNPISGHATLYWYQQILGQGPKLLIQFQNNGVVDDSQLPKDRFSAERLKGVDSTLKIQPAKLEDSAVYLCASSFARLAGVSEQYFGPGTRLTVT.

The chain is built from TRBV29-1 and TRBJ2-2, with D possibly TRBD1 on 6 matching bases. V gave up 4 bases and J gave up 6 bases, with 9 bases separating them. Looked up from germline, CDR1 is SQVTM and CDR2 is ANQGSEA. This CDR3 region has 12 residues. The CDR3 nucleotides are TGCAGCGTTGTCCCAGGGGCCGGGGAGCTGTTTTTT. This encodes CSVVPGAGELFF.

The chain is built from TRBV3-1 (or the pseudogene TRBV3-2) and TRBJ1-1, with D tentatively TRBD1 (6 bases). CDR3 length: 14 amino acids. V was trimmed by 4 bases and J by 1 base, leaving 10 bases between them. CDR1 and CDR2 from the germline V gene are LGHDT and YNNKEL (reference sequence). The CDR3: CASSPMTGNTEAFF. The DNA for the CDR3 is TGTGCCAGCAGCCCCATGACAGGGAACACTGAAGCTTTCTTT.

V usage is TRBV19 and J usage is TRBJ1-3; possibly TRBD1 for D (5 bases). The germline V and J ends were trimmed by 6 bases and 0 bases, with 15 bases remaining between them. Germline-derived CDR1 and CDR2 are LNHDA and SQIVND (reference sequence). This CDR3 contains 16 residues. The CDR3 nucleotides read TGTGCCAGTAGACAGTCGACAGCCTTCTCTGGAAACACCATATATTTT. Its translation is CASRQSTAFSGNTIYF.

The V and J genes are TRBV10-2 and TRBJ1-1; a possible D gene is TRBD1 (6 bases). CDR1 is WSHSY, CDR2 SAAADI, per germline. This CDR3 is 14 amino acids long. The V and J ends lost 2 bases and 3 bases respectively, with 10 bases between them. The CDR3 nucleotides are TGCGCCAGCAGTGAGACAGGGTCGGACACTGAAGCTTTCTTT. Translating gives CASSETGSDTEAFF.